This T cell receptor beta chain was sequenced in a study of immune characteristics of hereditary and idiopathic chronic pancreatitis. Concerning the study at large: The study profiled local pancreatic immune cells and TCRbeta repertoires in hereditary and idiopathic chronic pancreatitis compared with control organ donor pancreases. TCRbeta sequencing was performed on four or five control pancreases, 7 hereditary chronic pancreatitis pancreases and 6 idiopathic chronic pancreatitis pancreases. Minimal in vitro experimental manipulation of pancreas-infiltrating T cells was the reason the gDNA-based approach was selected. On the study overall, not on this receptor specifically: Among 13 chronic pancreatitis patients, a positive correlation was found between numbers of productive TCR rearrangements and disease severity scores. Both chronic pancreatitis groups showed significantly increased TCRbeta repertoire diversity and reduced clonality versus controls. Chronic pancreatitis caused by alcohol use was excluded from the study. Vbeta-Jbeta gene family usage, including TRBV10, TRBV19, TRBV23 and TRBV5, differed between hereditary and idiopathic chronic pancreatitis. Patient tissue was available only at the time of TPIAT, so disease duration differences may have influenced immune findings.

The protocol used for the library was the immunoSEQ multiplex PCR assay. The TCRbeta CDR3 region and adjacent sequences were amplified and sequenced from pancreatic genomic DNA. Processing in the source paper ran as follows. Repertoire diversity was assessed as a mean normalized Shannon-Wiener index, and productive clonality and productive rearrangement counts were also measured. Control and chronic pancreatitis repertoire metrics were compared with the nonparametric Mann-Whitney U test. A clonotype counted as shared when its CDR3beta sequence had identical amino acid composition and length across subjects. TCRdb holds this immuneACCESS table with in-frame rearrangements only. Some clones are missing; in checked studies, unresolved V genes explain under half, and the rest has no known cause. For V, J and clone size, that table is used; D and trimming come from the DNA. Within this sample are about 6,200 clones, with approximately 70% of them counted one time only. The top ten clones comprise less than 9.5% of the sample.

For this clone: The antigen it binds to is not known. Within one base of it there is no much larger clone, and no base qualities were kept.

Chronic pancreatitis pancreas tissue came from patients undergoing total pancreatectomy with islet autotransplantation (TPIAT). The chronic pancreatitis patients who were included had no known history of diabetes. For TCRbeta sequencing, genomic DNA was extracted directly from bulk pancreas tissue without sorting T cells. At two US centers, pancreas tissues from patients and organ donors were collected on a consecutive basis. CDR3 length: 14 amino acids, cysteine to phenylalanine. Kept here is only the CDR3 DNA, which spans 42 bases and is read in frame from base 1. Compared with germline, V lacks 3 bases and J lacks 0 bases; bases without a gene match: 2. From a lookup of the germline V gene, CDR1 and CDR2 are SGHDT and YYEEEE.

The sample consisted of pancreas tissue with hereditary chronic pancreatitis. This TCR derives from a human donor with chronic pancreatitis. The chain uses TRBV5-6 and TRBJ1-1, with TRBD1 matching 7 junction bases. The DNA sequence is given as TGTGCCAGCAGCTGGGGACAGCTGAACACTGAAGCTTTCTTT. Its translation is CASSWGQLNTEAFF.